Listed here is a single TCR beta chain. As yet, its antigen is unknown. This may come from a read error, since a much larger clone is one base off. Other DNA sequences in the sample encode the same CDR3. This sample is drawn from a study of shared clonotypes between healthy human individuals. Whole-study findings and limits: Sampling covered blood only; tissue repertoires likely differ.

The repertoire was sequenced with immunoSEQ multiplex PCR; TCRdb's copy has only in-frame clones and lacks some. The profile shows 2 million to 3 million clones, 93% of them singletons. The CDR3 sequence is 13 residues long. Germline-derived CDR1 and CDR2 are SGHTA and FQGTGA. The V and J ends lost 2 bases and 1 base respectively, with 5 bases between them. The sample taken for sequencing was naive CD4+ T cells from PBMCs. Specified subset: CD45RA+ positively selected. The gene calls are TRBV7-3 and TRBJ1-1, with no clear D. This clonotype originated in a man aged 18 to 30 in good health. Some clones in this sample may be carry-over from other donors' samples. The CDR3 spells CASSLERNTEAFF. CDR3 sequence (DNA): TGTGCCAGCAGCTTAGAGAGGAACACTGAAGCTTTCTTT.